Sequencing of this T cell receptor (beta chain) was carried out in a study of OX40 agonist ivuxolimab in advanced cancers. Study information: The treatment was a fully human IgG2 OX40 agonist, ivuxolimab. While on treatment, patients had intravenous ivuxolimab at 0.01 to 10 mg/kg every 2 weeks.

Some clones are missing from TCRdb's copy, which holds only in-frame ones; the method was immunoSEQ multiplex PCR. The sample holds more than 80,000 clones; over 75% are singletons and the top ten take 0.48%. This clone was counted only a few times. Its target is unknown. Study results and caveats: Among the lowest levels of clonal expansion were found in partial responders at 0.1-3.0 mg/kg.

This CDR3 has 12 amino acids. Germline V gives CDR1 GTSNPN, CDR2 SVGIG (reference sequence). With V trimmed by 6 bases and J by 9 bases, 9 bases remained unmatched. Blood sampling took place at baseline, cycle 4 day 1, and cycle 7 day 1. The rearrangement links TRBV30 to TRBJ1-1, with TRBD1 matching over 8 bases. This receptor was obtained from an adult with an advanced solid tumor such as melanoma, head and neck, liver or kidney cancer. Material: CD4+ or CD8+ T cells sorted from blood, obtained in a trial of the OX40 agonist ivuxolimab. CDR3 nucleotides: TGTGCCTGCAAAACAGGGGGAGCGAAAGCTTTCTTT. This translates into CACKTGGAKAFF.